The source of this T cell receptor (beta chain) is a study of identical twins. Points from the study as a whole: Abundant cord blood beta clonotypes carried fewer insertions; memory repertoires showed none. Models underpredicted monozygotic twin sharing of out-of-frame TCR alpha.

TCRdb called the 5' RACE reads again in MiXCR, with one record for every CDR3 protein. The sample consists of around 490,000 distinct CDR3 sequences, approximately 20% of them appearing once. Points on this clonotype: The antigen is not known.

All donors were healthy Caucasians. The CDR3 totals 15 residues. V lost 2 bases to trimming and J lost 7 bases, with 14 bases between them. The sample was also linked to a second study, of yellow fever vaccine responses in identical twins.

The chain combines TRBV12-3 or TRBV12-4 with TRBJ2-2; weak D call: TRBD1 (7 bases). The receptor's source is a woman between 18 and 30 years old in good health. The sample was CD4+ T cells sorted from blood. The CDR3 here is CASSLRAGGGGELFF. Here the CDR3 DNA reads TGTGCCAGCAGTTTACGTGCAGGGGGAGGCGGGGAGCTGTTTTTT.